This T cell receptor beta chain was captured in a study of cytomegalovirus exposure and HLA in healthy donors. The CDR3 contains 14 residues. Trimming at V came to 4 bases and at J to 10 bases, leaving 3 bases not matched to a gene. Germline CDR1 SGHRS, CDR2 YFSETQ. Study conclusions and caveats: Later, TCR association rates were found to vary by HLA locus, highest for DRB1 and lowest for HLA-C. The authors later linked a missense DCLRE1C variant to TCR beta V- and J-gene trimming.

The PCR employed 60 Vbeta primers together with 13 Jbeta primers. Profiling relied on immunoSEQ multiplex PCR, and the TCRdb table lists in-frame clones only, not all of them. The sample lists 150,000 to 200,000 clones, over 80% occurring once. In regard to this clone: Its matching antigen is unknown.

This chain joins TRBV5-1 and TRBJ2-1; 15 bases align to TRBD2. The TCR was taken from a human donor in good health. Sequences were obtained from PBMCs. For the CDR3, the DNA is TGCGCCAGCAGCACAGGGACTAGCGGGGGGGAGCAGTTCTTC. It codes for CASSTGTSGGEQFF.